These 6 T cell receptor beta chains originate from one sample sequenced in a study of intratumoral heterogeneity in liver cancer. Tumour samples came from separate, distinct regions of the hepatocellular carcinoma nodule. Libraries were prepared by immunoSEQ multiplex PCR; TCRdb keeps only in-frame clonotypes and omits some of them. The repertoire consists of 3,500 to 4,500 clones, with roughly 49% occurring once and the leading ten covering approximately 27%. The sequencing used tumor tissue, collected before any cancer treatment. These receptor sequences come from a man between 65 and 85 years old with hepatocellular carcinoma.

This clone was counted a few times. The chain has TRBV3-1 (or the pseudogene TRBV3-2) and TRBJ2-5; D might be TRBD2 (6 bases). Germline assignment: CDR1 LGHDT and CDR2 YNNKEL (reference sequence). The CDR3 length is 18 residues. With 2 bases removed from V and 5 bases from J, the gap between germline ends came to 24 bases. CDR3 loop: CASSQFLVVPPEGETQYF. DNA of the CDR3: TGTGCCAGCAGCCAATTTCTGGTCGTCCCACCGGAGGGGGAGACCCAGTACTTC.

The table lists this clone with a few counts. This chain's CDR3 is CASSQGLNQPQHF. The CDR3 nucleotides are TGCGCCAGCAGCCAAGGCCTTAATCAGCCCCAGCATTTT. The chain has TRBV4-1 and TRBJ1-5, with D hard to call. This CDR3 comprises 13 residues. V lost 1 base and J 4 bases, leaving 5 bases between the germline ends. CDR1 MGHRA and CDR2 YSYEKL come from the germline V gene.

This clone is labeled as medium-sized. The gene calls are TRBV18 and TRBJ2-7; D possibly matches TRBD1 or TRBD2 (5 bases each). This CDR3 is built from 15 residues. V was clipped by 6 bases and J by 3 bases, with 18 bases between them. From germline, CDR1 is KGHSH and CDR2 LQKENI. The CDR3 region is CASSGDQTFYYEQYV. The CDR3 nucleotides read TGTGCCAGCTCCGGGGACCAAACCTTTTACTACGAGCAGTACGTC.

This chain uses TRBV20-1 with TRBJ1-1; D is unresolved. This CDR3 spans 11 amino acids. Deletions cut 6 bases from V and 6 bases from J, with 11 bases between. Germline lookup yields CDR1 DFQATT and CDR2 SNEGSKA (reference sequence). The CDR3 nucleotides read TGCAGTGCATCAAGCCCCCCTGAAGCTTTCTTT. Amino acid sequence: CSASSPPEAFF.

V and J are TRBV7-4 and TRBJ1-1; D unresolved. The V and J ends lost 8 bases and 2 bases respectively, with 18 bases between them. There are 15 residues in the CDR3. CDR1 is SGHVT, CDR2 SQSDAQ, per germline. The CDR3 is CASHCLERDNTEAFF. The CDR3 bases are TGTGCCAGCCACTGCTTGGAGAGGGATAACACTGAAGCTTTCTTT.

The V and J genes are TRBV10-1 and TRBJ2-3, with no clear D. The CDR3 runs to 13 residues. V lost 2 bases and J 2 bases, leaving 5 bases between the germline ends. Germline V gene data show CDR1 as WNHNN and CDR2 as SYGVQD (reference sequence). CDR3 sequence reads: CASSERHTDTQYF. DNA for the CDR3: TGCGCCAGCAGTGAGCGGCACACAGATACGCAGTATTTT.